Presented here are 8 T cell receptor beta chains from one specimen sequenced in a study of cytomegalovirus exposure and HLA in healthy donors. 60 Vbeta and 13 Jbeta primers were used in PCR. Clones were sequenced by immunoSEQ multiplex PCR, and TCRdb holds only the in-frame ones, with some missing. The sample has roughly 100,000 clones, about 70% seen once; the top ten hold 0.65% to 0.85%. Material for sequencing was PBMCs. The receptors stem from a boy aged 5 to 17 in good health and CMV-seronegative.

The chain employs TRBV27 and TRBJ1-4, with D maybe TRBD1 (5 bases). V was trimmed by 2 bases and J by 7 bases, leaving 8 bases between them. Germline V gene sequence: CDR1 MNHEY, CDR2 SMNVEV (reference sequence). CDR3 size: 13 residues. CDR3 sequence reads: CASSLVGGEKLFF. CDR3 nucleotide sequence: TGTGCCAGCAGTTTAGTGGGGGGTGAAAAACTGTTTTTT.

V usage is TRBV28 and J usage is TRBJ1-1; 9 bases map to TRBD1. The V and J ends lost 7 bases and 5 bases, in that order; junction bases with no gene match: 11. Germline V gene data show CDR1 as MDHEN and CDR2 as SYDVKM. The length of the CDR3 is 15 residues. In DNA form, the CDR3 reads TGTGCCAGCACCTCCGGGACAGGGAGGCAAACTGAAGCTTTCTTT. Amino acid sequence: CASTSGTGRQTEAFF.

J is TRBJ2-7 and V is TRBV11-2; D uncertain. V lost 0 bases and J lost 3, with 9 bases in between. The CDR3 runs 14 residues. Per germline, CDR1 SGHAT and CDR2 FQNNGV. Written as DNA, the CDR3 is TGTGCCAGCAGCTTAGATGCCCAGTTCTACGAGCAGTACTTC. It specifies CASSLDAQFYEQYF. The whole variable domain, remainder taken from reference TRBV11-2 and TRBJ2-7, is EAGVAQSPRYKIIEKRQSVAFWCNPISGHATLYWYQQILGQGPKLLIQFQNNGVVDDSQLPKDRFSAERLKGVDSTLKIQPAKLEDSAVYLCASSLDAQFYEQYFGPGTRLTVT.

The chain links TRBV15 to TRBJ1-2; TRBD1 matches 8 bases. The CDR3 contains 18 residues. Germline trimming cut 1 base from V and 0 bases from J; bases unmatched to any gene: 10. The germline CDR1 and CDR2 sequences are LNHNV and YYDKDF (reference sequence). The CDR3 here is CATSRGFPGGLSNYGYTF. The CDR3 coding sequence is TGTGCCACCAGCAGAGGTTTCCCAGGGGGCCTATCTAACTATGGCTACACCTTC. The full variable domain, completed using reference TRBV15 and TRBJ1-2, is DAMVIQNPRYQVTQFGKPVTLSCSQTLNHNVMYWYQQKSSQAPKLLFHYYDKDFNNEADTPDNFQSRRPNTSFCFLDIRSPGLGDTAMYLCATSRGFPGGLSNYGYTFGSGTRLTVV.

J is TRBJ1-5 and V is TRBV5-6; D may be TRBD1 (6 bases). Germline V gene lookup returns CDR1 SGHDT and CDR2 YYEEEE. This CDR3 region has 17 residues. V was cut by 0 bases and J by 0 bases, with 13 bases left in between. The CDR3 is CASSLAGNRASNQPQHF. As DNA, the CDR3 is TGTGCCAGCAGCTTGGCCGGGAACAGGGCTAGCAATCAGCCCCAGCATTTT. The complete variable domain, with remaining parts taken from reference TRBV5-6 and TRBJ1-5, reads DAGVTQSPTHLIKTRGQQVTLRCSPKSGHDTVSWYQQALGQGPQFIFQYYEEEERQRGNFPDRFSGHQFPNYSSELNVNALLLGDSALYLCASSLAGNRASNQPQHFGDGTRLSIL.

This rearrangement joins TRBV7-2 to TRBJ2-3; TRBD1 is a possible D gene (5 bases). Germline-derived CDR1 and CDR2 are SGHTA and FQGNSA. The CDR3 has 15 amino acids. Between the trimmed V and J ends, which lost 1 base and 1 base, there was a span of 9 bases. The CDR3, as DNA: TGTGCCAGCAGCTTAGGGGGCAGGGGCACAGATACGCAGTATTTT. Protein sequence: CASSLGGRGTDTQYF.

CDR3 sequence (DNA): TGTGCCAGCAGCCTGGGACTAAACACCGGGGAGCTGTTTTTT. Translation: CASSLGLNTGELFF. The chain joins TRBV7-3 to TRBJ2-2, with 7 bases identical to TRBD2. CDR1 and CDR2 (germline): SGHTA, FQGTGA. This CDR3 region has 14 residues. V lost 5 bases, J lost 2 bases, and 2 bases stayed unmatched.

The rearrangement uses TRBV5-1 and TRBJ2-2; TRBD2 matches at 8 bases. The V and J ends lost 4 bases and 6 bases, in that order; junction bases with no gene match: 5. Per germline, CDR1 SGHRS and CDR2 YFSETQ. The CDR3 contains 14 residues. This CDR3 reads CASSLGTSPGELFF. CDR3 nucleotide sequence: TGCGCCAGCAGCCTAGGGACTAGTCCCGGGGAGCTGTTTTTT.